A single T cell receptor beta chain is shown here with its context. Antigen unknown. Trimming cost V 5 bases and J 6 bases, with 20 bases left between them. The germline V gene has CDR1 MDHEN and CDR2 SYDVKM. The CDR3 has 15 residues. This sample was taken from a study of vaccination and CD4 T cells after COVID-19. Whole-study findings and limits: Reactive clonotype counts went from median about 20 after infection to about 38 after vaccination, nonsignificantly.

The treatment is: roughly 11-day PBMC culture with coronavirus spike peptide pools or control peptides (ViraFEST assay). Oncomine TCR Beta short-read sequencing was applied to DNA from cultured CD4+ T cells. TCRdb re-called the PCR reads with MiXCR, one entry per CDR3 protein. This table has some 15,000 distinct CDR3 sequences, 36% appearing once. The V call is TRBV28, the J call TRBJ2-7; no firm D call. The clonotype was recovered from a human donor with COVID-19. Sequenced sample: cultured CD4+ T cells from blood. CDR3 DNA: TGTGCCAGCAGTCTGGCCAGTGGCTCGAAGGGCGAGCAGTACTTC. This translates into CASSLASGSKGEQYF.